This TCR beta chain was captured by sequencing in a study of untreated major depressive disorder. Profiling relied on immunoSEQ multiplex PCR, and the TCRdb table lists in-frame clones only, not all of them. Of 20,000 or so clones in the sample, more than 85% are singletons; the top ten hold 0.6%. This CDR3 is 15 amino acids long. Germline V CDR1 and CDR2: SQVTM, ANQGSEA. V was shortened by 4 bases and J by 3 bases, with 19 bases between the two germline ends. Study findings and constraints: Compared with controls, depressed patients showed more TRBV05-01 (Vbeta 5.1) usage in CD4+ T cells.

Regarding this clone: What it recognizes is unknown.

The material sequenced was CD4+ T cells from PBMCs. The V and J genes are TRBV29-1 and TRBJ2-7, with a weak D call TRBD1 (6 bases). The clonotype was recovered from a woman in her thirties or forties with major depressive disorder. The CDR3 DNA reads TGCAGCGTTGCCTCCGGGACAAAGGGGAGCTACGAGCAGTACTTC. Amino acid sequence: CSVASGTKGSYEQYF.